A single T cell receptor beta chain is shown here with its context. What it binds is not known. These data are taken from a study of human T cells and chemical hapten exposure. Study-level information: Variation in per-sample TCR yields came mainly from small pooled library volume differences.

This sample's time point: healthy volunteer bleed at 2 weeks. Total RNA was extracted from unfractionated whole blood. The V gene's germline CDR1 is MNHEY and CDR2 SMNVEV (reference sequence). V shed 5 bases and J shed 0 bases, with 17 bases lying between them. The CDR3 is 17 amino acids. Study-wide points: TCRs exceeding a frequency of 1 in 1000 stayed unchanged under DPC sensitization.

What the library attached to individual cDNA molecules were unique molecular identifiers. Authors' methods: Sampled TCR counts reached a median of roughly 90,000 per sample, with values ranging from roughly 20,000 to 750,000. Via MiXCR, TCRdb re-called the RACE reads, giving one row per CDR3 protein. V and J calls and clone size were set by TCRdb, not the authors. This sample has 45,000 or so distinct CDR3 sequences, with about 4.8% found just once. Sequenced material: whole blood. This TCR derives from a human donor in good health. Some clones in this sample may be carry-over from other donors' samples. V usage is TRBV27 and J usage is TRBJ2-4, with D possibly matching TRBD2 (6 bases). CDR3 residues: CASSHLGGSGAKNIQYF. Here the CDR3 DNA reads TGTGCCAGCAGTCACCTAGGTGGTAGCGGAGCCAAAAACATTCAGTACTTC.